This T cell receptor beta chain was recorded in a study of shared clonotypes between healthy human individuals. All donors qualified as healthy HIV-negative adults and had experienced no recent acute infections or vaccinations. Extraction of genomic DNA in unsorted samples used 86 million or so PBMCs. This table comes from immunoSEQ multiplex PCR, and its TCRdb copy is limited to in-frame clones, with some not included. Of approximately 500,000 clones in the sample, about four fifths are singletons; the top ten hold around 13%. The germline V gene encodes CDR1 MNHNY and CDR2 SVGAGI (reference sequence). Trimming pared 3 bases from V and 1 base from J, leaving 15 bases between. The CDR3 contains 16 residues.

The material sequenced was PBMCs. The chain employs TRBV6-6 and TRBJ2-5, with TRBD2 as a possible D gene (7 bases). This TCR came from a woman aged 40 to 50 in good health. Some clones in this sample may be carry-over from other donors' samples. Here the CDR3 DNA reads TGTGCCAGCAGTTATGGGACTGGGGGGGCCCAAGAGACCCAGTACTTC. It specifies CASSYGTGGAQETQYF.